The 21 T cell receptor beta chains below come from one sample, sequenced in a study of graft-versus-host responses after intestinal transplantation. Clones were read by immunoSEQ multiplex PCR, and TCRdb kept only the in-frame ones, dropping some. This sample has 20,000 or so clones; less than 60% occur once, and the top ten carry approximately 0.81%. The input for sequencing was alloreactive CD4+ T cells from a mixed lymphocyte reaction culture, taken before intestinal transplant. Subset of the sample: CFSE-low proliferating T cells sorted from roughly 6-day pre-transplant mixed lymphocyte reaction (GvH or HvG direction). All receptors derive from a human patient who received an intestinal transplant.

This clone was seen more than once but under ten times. The CDR3 DNA follows: TGCGCCAGCAGCCCCGCAGTGAACACTGAAGCTTTCTTT. It yields the protein CASSPAVNTEAFF. This chain uses TRBV5-1 with TRBJ1-1; D is unresolved. Germline V CDR1 and CDR2: SGHRS, YFSETQ. Trimming left V 4 bases short and J 0 bases short, with 7 bases between. The CDR3 is 13 amino acids. The full variable domain, in which reference TRBV5-1 and TRBJ1-1 provide the parts outside the CDR3, is KAGVTQTPRYLIKTRGQQVTLSCSPISGHRSVSWYQQTPGQGLQFLFEYFSETQRNKGNFPGRFSGRQFSNSRSEMNVSTLELGDSALYLCASSPAVNTEAFFGQGTRLTVV.

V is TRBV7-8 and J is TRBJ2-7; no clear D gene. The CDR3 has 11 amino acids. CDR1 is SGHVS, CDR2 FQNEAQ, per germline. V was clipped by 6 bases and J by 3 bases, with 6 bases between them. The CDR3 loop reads CASSFHYEQYF. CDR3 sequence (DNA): TGTGCCAGCAGTTTCCACTACGAGCAGTACTTC.

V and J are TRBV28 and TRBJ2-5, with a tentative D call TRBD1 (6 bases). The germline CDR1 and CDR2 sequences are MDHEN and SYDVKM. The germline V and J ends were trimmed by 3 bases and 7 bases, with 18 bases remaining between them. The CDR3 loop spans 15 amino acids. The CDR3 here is CASSFGQGSRGTQYF. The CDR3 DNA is TGTGCCAGCAGTTTCGGGCAGGGGAGCCGGGGGACCCAGTACTTC.

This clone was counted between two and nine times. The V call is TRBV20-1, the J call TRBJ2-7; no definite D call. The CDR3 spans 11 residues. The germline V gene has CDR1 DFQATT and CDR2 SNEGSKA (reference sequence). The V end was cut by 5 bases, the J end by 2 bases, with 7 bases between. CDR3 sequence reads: CSAGTPYEQYF. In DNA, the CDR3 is TGCAGTGCTGGCACCCCCTACGAGCAGTACTTC.

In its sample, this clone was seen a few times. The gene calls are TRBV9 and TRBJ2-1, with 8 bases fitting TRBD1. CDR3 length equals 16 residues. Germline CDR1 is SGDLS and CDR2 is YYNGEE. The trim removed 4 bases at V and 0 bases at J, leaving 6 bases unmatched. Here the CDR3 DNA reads TGTGCCAGCAGCCCGCAGGGGGCGGTCTCCTACAATGAGCAGTTCTTC. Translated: CASSPQGAVSYNEQFF.

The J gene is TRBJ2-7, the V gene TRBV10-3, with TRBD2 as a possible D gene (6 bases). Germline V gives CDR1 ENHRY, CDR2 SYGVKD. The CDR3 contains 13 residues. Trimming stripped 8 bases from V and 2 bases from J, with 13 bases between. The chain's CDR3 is CAIAGTLPYEQYF. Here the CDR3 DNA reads TGTGCCATCGCCGGGACTTTACCCTACGAGCAGTACTTC.

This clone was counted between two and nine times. CDR3 region: CASSLSQGQPQHF. CDR3 bases: TGTGCCAGCAGCTTGTCCCAGGGGCAGCCCCAGCATTTT. The gene calls are TRBV5-6 and TRBJ1-5; perhaps TRBD1 as D (6 bases). Per germline, CDR1 SGHDT and CDR2 YYEEEE. Trimming shortened V by 1 base and J by 7 bases, and 9 bases separated the two germline ends. The CDR3 consists of 13 residues.

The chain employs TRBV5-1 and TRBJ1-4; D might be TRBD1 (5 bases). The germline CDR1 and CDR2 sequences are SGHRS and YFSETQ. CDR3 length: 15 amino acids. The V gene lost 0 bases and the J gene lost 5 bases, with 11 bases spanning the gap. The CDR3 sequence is CASSLAAGPNEKLFF. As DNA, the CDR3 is TGCGCCAGCAGCTTGGCGGCAGGGCCGAATGAAAAACTGTTTTTT. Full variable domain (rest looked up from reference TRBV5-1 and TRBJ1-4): KAGVTQTPRYLIKTRGQQVTLSCSPISGHRSVSWYQQTPGQGLQFLFEYFSETQRNKGNFPGRFSGRQFSNSRSEMNVSTLELGDSALYLCASSLAAGPNEKLFFGSGTQLSVL.

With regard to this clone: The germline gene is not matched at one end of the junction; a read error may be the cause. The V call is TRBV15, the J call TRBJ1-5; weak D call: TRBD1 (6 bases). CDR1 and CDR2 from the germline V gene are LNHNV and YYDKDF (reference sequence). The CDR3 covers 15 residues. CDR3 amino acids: CATSRDRGSYQPQHF. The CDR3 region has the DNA TGTGCCACCAGCAGAGACAGGGGTAGCTATCAGCCCCAGCATTTT.

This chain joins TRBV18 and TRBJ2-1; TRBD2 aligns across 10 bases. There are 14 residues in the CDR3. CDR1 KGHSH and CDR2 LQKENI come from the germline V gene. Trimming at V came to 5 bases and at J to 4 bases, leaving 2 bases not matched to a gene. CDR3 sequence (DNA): TGTGCCAGCTCATCACTAGCGGGGTACAATGAGCAGTTCTTC. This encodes CASSSLAGYNEQFF.

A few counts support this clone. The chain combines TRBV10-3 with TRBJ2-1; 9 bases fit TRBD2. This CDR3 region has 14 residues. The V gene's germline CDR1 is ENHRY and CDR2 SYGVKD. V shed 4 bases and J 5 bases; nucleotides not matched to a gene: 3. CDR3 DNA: TGTGCCATCAGTGGATTAGCGGGAGACAATGAGCAGTTCTTC. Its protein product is CAISGLAGDNEQFF.

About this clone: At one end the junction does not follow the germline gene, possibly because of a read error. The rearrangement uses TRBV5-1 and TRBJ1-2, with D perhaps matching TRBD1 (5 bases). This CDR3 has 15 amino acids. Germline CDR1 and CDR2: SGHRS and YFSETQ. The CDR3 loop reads CASNLAPGNPYGYTF. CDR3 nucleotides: TGCGCCAGCAACTTGGCTCCAGGGAACCCTTATGGCTACACCTTC.

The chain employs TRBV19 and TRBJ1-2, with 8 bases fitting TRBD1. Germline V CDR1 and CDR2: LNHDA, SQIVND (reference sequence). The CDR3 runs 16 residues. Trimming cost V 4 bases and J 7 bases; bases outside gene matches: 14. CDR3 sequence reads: CASSTHRDRLPSGYTF. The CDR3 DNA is TGTGCCAGTAGTACCCACCGGGACAGGCTCCCCTCTGGCTACACCTTC.

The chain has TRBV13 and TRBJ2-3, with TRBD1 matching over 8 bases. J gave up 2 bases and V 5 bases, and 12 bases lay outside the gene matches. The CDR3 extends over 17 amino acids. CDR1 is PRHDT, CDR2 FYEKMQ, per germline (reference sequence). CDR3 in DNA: TGTGCCAGCAGCCCCAGGGGGCGTTATCCCGCCACAGATACGCAGTATTTT. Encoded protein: CASSPRGRYPATDTQYF.

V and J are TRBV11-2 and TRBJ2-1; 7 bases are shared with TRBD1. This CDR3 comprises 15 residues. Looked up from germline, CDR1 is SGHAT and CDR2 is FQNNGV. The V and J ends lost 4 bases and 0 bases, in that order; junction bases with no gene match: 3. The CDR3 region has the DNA TGTGCCAGCAGCTCACGGACAGGCTCCTACAATGAGCAGTTCTTC. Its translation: CASSSRTGSYNEQFF.

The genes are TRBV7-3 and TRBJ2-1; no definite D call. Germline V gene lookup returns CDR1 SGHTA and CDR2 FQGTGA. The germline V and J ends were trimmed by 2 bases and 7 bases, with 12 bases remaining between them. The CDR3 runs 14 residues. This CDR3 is CASSLDPLRNEQFF. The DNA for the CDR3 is TGTGCCAGCAGCTTAGACCCCCTGCGGAATGAGCAGTTCTTC.

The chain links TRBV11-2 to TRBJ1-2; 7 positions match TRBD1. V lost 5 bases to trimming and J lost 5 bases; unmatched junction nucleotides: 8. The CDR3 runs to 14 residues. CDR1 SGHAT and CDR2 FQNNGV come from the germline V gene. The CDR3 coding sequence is TGTGCCAGCAGCCCTCGGGACAGCAATTATGGCTACACCTTC. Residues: CASSPRDSNYGYTF.

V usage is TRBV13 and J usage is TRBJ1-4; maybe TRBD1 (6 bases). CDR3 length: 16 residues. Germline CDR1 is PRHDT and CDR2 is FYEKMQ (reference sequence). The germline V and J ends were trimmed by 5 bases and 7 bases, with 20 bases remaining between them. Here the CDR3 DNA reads TGTGCCAGCAGCGCGCCTGCGGGGGCCAACACTGAAAAACTGTTTTTT. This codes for CASSAPAGANTEKLFF. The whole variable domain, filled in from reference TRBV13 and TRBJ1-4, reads AAGVIQSPRHLIKEKRETATLKCYPIPRHDTVYWYQQGPGQDPQFLISFYEKMQSDKGSIPDRFSAQQFSDYHSELNMSSLELGDSALYFCASSAPAGANTEKLFFGSGTQLSVL.

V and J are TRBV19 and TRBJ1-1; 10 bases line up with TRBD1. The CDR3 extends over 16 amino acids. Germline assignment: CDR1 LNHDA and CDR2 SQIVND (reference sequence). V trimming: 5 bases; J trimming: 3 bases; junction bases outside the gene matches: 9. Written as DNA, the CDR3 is TGTGCCAGTAGTCCCCGGGACAGGGGAGGGTACACTGAAGCTTTCTTT. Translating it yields CASSPRDRGGYTEAFF.

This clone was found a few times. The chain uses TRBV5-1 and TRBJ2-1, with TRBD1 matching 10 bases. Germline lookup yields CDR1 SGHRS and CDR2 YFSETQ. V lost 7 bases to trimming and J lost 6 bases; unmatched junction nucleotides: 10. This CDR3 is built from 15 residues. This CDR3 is CASHNRQGASNEQFF. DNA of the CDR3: TGCGCCAGCCATAATAGACAGGGGGCGTCCAATGAGCAGTTCTTC.

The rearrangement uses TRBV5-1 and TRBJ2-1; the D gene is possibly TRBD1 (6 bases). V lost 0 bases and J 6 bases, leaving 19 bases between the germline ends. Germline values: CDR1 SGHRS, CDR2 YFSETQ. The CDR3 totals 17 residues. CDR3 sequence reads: CASSLGPPGHSTNEQFF. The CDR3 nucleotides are TGCGCCAGCAGCTTGGGTCCCCCGGGACACTCGACCAATGAGCAGTTCTTC.